What follows is one T cell receptor (beta chain) and its context. The antigen is undetermined. TCRdb keeps only in-frame clones here, not all; method: immunoSEQ multiplex PCR. The repertoire includes 55,000 to 75,000 clones, 65% to 90% of them detected once, and about 0.78% sits in the top ten. Germline trimming cut 6 bases from V and 2 bases from J; bases unmatched to any gene: 4. CDR1 is SNHLY and CDR2 is FYNNEI in the germline V gene. CDR3 length equals 14 residues. This entry comes from a study of OX40 agonist ivuxolimab in advanced cancers. Overall study context: Patients received the agonistic anti-OX40 (CD134) antibody ivuxolimab. Melanoma, hepatocellular carcinoma, head and neck or renal cell cancer occurred in dose-escalation patients.

Study-level points and caveats: Individuals who were partial responders at 0.1-3.0 mg/kg had clonal expansion that ranked among the lowest.

V usage is TRBV2 and J usage is TRBJ2-5; 9 nucleotides align to TRBD2. The sequence was collected from an adult with an advanced solid tumor such as melanoma, head and neck, liver or kidney cancer. Material: CD4+ or CD8+ T cells sorted from blood, obtained in a trial of the OX40 agonist ivuxolimab. CDR3 in amino acids: CASRLTSGQETQYF. The CDR3, as DNA: TGTGCCAGCAGGTTGACTAGCGGACAAGAGACCCAGTACTTC.